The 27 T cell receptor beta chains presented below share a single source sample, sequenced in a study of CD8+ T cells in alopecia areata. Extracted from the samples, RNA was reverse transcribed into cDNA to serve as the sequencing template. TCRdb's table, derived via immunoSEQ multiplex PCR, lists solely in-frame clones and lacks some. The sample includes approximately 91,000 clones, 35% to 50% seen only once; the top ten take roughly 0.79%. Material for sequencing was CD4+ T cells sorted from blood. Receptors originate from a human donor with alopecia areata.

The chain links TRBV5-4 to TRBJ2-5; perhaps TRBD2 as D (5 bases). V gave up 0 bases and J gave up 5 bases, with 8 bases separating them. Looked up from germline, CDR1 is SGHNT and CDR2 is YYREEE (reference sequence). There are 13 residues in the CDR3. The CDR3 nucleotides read TGTGCCAGCAGCTTGGGCGGGCAGGAGACCCAGTACTTC. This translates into CASSLGGQETQYF.

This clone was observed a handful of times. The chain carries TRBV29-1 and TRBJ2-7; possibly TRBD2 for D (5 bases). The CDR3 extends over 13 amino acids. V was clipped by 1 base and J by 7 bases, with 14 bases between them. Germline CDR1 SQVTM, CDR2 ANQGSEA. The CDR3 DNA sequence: TGCAGCGTTGAAGCGACTCCACGAGGGGAGCAGTACTTC. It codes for CSVEATPRGEQYF.

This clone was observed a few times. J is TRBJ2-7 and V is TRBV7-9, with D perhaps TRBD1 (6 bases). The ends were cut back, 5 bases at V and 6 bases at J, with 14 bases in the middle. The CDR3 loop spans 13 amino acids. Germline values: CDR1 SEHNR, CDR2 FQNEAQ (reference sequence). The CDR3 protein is CASSPATGSEQYF. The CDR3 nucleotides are TGTGCCAGCAGCCCGGCCACAGGGAGCGAGCAGTACTTC. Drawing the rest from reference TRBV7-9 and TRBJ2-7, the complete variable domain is DTGVSQNPRHKITKRGQNVTFRCDPISEHNRLYWYRQTLGQGPEFLTYFQNEAQLEKSRLLSDRFSAERPKGSFSTLEIQRTEQGDSAMYLCASSPATGSEQYFGPGTRLTVT.

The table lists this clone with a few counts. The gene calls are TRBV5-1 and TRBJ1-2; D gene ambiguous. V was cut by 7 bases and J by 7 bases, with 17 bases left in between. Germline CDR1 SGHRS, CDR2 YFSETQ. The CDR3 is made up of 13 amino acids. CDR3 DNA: TGCGCCAGCGGGCCAGGTCCCCAGCCTGGCTACACCTTC. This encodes CASGPGPQPGYTF.

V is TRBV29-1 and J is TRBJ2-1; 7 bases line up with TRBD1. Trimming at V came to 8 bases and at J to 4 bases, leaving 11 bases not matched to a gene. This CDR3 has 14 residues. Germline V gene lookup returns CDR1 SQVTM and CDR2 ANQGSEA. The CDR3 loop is CSINRDRNYNEQFF. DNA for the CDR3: TGCAGCATAAACCGGGACAGAAATTACAATGAGCAGTTCTTC.

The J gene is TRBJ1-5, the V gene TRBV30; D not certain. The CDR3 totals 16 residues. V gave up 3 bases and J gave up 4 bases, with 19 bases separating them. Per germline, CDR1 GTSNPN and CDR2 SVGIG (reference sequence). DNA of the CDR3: TGTGCCTGGAGCCGAGCCACAAACAGACTTAATCAGCCCCAGCATTTT. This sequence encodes CAWSRATNRLNQPQHF.

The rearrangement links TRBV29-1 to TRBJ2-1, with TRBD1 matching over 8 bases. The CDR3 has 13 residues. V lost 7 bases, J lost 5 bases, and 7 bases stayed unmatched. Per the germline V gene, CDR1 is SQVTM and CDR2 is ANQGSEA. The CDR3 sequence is CSAHPTGDNEQFF. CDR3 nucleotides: TGCAGCGCCCACCCGACAGGGGACAATGAGCAGTTCTTC.

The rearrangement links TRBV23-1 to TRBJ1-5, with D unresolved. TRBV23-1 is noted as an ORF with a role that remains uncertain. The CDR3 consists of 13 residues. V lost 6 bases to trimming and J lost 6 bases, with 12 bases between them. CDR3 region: CASRTSMSQPQHF. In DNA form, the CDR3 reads TGCGCCAGCAGGACTAGCATGAGTCAGCCCCAGCATTTT.

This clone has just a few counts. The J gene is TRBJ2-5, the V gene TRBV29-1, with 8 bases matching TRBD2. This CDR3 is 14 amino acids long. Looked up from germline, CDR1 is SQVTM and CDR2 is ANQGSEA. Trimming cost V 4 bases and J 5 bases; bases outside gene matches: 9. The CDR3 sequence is CSVAGLASVETQYF. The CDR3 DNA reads TGCAGCGTTGCTGGACTAGCCTCCGTTGAGACCCAGTACTTC.

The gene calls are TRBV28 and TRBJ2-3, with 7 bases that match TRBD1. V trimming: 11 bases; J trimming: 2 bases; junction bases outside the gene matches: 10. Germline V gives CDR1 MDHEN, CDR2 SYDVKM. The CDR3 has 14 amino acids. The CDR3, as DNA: TGTGCCGTTTCTGGGACAGTTTACACAGATACGCAGTATTTT. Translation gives CAVSGTVYTDTQYF.

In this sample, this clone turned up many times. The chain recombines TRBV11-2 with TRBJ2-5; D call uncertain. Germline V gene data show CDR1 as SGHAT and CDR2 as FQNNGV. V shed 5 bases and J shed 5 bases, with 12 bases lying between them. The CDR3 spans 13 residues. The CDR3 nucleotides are TGTGCCAGCAGCAAAGTTCGGTTGGAGACCCAGTACTTC. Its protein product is CASSKVRLETQYF.

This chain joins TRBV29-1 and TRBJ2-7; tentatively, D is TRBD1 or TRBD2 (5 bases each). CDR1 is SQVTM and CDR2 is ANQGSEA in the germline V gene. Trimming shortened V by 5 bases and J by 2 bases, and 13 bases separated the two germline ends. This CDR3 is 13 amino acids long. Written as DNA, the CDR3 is TGCAGCGTTTCGTGGGACCGAACCTACGAGCAGTACTTC. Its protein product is CSVSWDRTYEQYF.

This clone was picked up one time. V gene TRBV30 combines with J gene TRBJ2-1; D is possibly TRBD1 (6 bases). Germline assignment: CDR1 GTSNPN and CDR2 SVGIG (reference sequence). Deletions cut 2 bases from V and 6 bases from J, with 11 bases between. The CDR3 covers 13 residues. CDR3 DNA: TGTGCCTGGAGTCCGGACAGTCCCAATGAGCAGTTCTTC. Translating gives CAWSPDSPNEQFF.

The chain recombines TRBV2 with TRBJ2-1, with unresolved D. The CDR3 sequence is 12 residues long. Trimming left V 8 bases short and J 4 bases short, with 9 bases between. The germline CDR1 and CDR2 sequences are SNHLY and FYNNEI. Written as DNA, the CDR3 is TGTGCCAGCCTAGAACGATACAATGAGCAGTTCTTC. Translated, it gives CASLERYNEQFF.

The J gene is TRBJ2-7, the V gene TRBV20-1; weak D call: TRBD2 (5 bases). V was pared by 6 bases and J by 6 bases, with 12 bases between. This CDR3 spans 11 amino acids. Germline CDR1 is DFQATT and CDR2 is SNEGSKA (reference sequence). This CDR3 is CSAFPGSEQYF. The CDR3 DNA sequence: TGCAGTGCGTTCCCGGGGTCCGAGCAGTACTTC.

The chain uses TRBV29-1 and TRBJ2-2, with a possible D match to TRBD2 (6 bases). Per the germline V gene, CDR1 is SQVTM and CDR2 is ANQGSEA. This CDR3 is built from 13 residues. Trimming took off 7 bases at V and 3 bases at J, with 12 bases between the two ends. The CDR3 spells CSAGTSDTGELFF. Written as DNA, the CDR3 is TGCAGCGCAGGGACTTCTGACACCGGGGAGCTGTTTTTT.

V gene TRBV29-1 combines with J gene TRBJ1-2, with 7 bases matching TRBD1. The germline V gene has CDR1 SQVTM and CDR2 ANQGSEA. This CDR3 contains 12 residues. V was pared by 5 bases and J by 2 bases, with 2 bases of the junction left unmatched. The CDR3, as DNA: TGCAGCGTTCGGGACAGAAACTATGGCTACACCTTC. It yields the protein CSVRDRNYGYTF. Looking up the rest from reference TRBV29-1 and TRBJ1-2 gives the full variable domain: SAVISQKPSRDICQRGTSLTIQCQVDSQVTMMFWYRQQPGQSLTLIATANQGSEATYESGFVIDKFPISRPNLTFSTLTVSNMSPEDSSIYLCSVRDRNYGYTFGSGTRLTVV.

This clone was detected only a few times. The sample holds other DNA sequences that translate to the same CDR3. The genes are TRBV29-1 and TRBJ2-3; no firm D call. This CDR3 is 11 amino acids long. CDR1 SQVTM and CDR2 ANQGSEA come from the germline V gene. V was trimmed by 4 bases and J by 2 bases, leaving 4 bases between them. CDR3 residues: CSVGSTDTQYF. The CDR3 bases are TGCAGCGTTGGGTCCACAGATACGCAGTATTTT.

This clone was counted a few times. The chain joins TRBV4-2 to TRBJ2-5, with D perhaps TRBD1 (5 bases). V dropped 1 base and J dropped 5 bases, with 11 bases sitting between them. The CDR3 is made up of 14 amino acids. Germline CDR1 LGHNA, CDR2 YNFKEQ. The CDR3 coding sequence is TGTGCCAGCAGCCAAGTTGGACAAACGGAGACCCAGTACTTC. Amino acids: CASSQVGQTETQYF.

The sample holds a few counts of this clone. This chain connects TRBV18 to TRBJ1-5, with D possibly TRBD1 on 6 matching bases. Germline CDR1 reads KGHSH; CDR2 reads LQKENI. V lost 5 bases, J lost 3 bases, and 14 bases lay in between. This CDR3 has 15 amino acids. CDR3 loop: CASSSGRQANQPQHF. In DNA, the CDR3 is TGTGCCAGCTCATCAGGGAGACAGGCCAATCAGCCCCAGCATTTT.

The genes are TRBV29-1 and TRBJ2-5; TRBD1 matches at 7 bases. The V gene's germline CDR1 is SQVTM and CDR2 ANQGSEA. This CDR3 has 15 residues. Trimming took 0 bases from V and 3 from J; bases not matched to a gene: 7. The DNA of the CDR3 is TGCAGCGTTGAAGATCTGGTAGGGGGCAAAGAGACCCAGTACTTC. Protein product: CSVEDLVGGKETQYF.

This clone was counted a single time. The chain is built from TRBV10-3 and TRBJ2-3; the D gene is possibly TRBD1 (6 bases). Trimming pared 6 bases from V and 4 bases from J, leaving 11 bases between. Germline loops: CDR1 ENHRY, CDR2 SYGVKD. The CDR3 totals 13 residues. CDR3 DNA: TGTGCCATCAGCCAGGGGAGCTCAGATACGCAGTATTTT. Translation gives CAISQGSSDTQYF.

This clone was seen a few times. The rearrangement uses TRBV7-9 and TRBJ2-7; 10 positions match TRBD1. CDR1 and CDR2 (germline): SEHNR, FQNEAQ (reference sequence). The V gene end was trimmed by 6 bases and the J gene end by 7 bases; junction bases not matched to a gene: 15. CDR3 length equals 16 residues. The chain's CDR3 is CASRPSSRQGANEQYF. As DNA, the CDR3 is TGTGCCAGCAGACCTTCTAGCAGACAGGGGGCGAATGAGCAGTACTTC.

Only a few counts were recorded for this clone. The CDR3 nucleotides are TGCAGCGTTGAAAGTGCCTTAGCGGGGCGCGAGACCCAGTACTTC. Translating it yields CSVESALAGRETQYF. V and J are TRBV29-1 and TRBJ2-5; 8 bases fit TRBD2. There are 15 residues in the CDR3. Per germline, CDR1 SQVTM and CDR2 ANQGSEA. The junction had 10 bases not matched to a gene; V was cut back by 2 bases and J by 5 bases.

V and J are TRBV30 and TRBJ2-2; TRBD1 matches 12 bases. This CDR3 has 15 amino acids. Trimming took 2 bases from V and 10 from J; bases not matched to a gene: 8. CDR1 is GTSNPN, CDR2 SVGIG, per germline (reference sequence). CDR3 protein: CAWSSAGQGASELFF. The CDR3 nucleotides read TGTGCCTGGAGTTCCGCGGGACAGGGGGCGTCGGAGCTGTTTTTT.

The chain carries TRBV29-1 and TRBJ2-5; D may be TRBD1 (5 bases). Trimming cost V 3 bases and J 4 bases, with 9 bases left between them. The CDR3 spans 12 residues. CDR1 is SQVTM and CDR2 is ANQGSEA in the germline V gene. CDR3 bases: TGCAGCGTTGACAGGGAATTAGAGACCCAGTACTTC. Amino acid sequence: CSVDRELETQYF.

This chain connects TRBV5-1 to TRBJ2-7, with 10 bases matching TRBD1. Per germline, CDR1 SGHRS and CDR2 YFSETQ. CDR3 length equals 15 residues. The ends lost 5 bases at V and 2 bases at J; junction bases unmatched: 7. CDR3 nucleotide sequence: TGCGCCAGCAGTCCCTTAGACAGGGGGCCCTACGAGCAGTACTTC. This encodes CASSPLDRGPYEQYF.